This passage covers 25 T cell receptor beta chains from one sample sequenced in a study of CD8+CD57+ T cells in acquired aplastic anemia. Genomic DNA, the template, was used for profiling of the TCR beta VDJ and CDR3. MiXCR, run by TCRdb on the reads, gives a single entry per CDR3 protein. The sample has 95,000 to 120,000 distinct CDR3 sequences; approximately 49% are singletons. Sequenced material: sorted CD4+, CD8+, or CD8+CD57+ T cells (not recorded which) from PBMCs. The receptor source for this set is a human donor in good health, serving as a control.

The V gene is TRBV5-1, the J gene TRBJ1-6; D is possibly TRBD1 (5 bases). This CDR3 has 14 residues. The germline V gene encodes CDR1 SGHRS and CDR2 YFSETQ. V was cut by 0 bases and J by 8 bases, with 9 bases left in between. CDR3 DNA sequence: TGCGCCAGCAGCTTGGAGGGCAGGGATTCACCCCTCCACTTT. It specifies CASSLEGRDSPLHF.

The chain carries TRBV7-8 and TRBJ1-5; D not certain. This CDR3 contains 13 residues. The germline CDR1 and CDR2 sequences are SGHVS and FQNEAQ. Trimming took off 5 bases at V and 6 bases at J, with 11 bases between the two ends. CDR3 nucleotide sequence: TGTGCCAGCAGCCACGGGGTGGCTCAGCCCCAGCATTTT. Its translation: CASSHGVAQPQHF.

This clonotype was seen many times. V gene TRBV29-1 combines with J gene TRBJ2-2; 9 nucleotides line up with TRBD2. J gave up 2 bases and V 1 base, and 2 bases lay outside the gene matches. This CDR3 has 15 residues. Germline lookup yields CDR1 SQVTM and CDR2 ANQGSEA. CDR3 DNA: TGCAGCGTTGAAGTAGCGGGGGTCAACACCGGGGAGCTGTTTTTT. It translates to CSVEVAGVNTGELFF.

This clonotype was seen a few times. The CDR3, as DNA: TGTGCCAGTAGTATAGGTCTGGCCGACTGGCAGTATTTT. It yields the protein CASSIGLADWQYF. The chain joins TRBV19 to TRBJ2-3; no firm D call. The CDR3 is made up of 13 amino acids. Germline CDR1 LNHDA, CDR2 SQIVND (reference sequence). The ends were cut back, 1 base at V and 11 bases at J, with 13 bases in the middle.

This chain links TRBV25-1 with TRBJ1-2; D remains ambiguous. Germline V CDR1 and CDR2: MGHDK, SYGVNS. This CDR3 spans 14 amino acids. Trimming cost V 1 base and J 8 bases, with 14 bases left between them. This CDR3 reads CASSESGYRAGYTF. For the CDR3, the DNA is TGTGCCAGCAGTGAATCGGGGTATCGGGCGGGCTACACCTTC.

CDR3 bases: TGCAGAGGGCAGCGGAACACTGAAGCTTTCTTT. This translates into CRGQRNTEAFF. The chain carries TRBV29-1 and TRBJ1-1; D is unresolved. CDR1 is SQVTM and CDR2 is ANQGSEA in the germline V gene. This CDR3 region has 11 residues.

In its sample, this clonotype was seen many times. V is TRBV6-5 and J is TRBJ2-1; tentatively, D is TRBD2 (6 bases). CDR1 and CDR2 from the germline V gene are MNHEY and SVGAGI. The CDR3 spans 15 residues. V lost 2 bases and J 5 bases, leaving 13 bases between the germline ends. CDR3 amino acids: CASSYGLGGDNEQFF. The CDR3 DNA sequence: TGTGCCAGCAGTTACGGGCTGGGAGGAGACAATGAGCAGTTCTTC.

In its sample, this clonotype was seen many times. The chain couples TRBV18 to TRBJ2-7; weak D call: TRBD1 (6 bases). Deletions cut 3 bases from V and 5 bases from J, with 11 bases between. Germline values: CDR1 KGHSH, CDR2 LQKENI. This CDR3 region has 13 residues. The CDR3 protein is CASSPTGTHEQYF. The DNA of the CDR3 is TGTGCCAGCTCACCGACAGGTACCCACGAGCAGTACTTC.

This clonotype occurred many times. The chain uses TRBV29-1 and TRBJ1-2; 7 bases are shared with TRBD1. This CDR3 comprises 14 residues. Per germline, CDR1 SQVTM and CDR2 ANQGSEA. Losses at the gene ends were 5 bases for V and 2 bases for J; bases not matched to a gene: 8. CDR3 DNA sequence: TGCAGCGTTACCCCGACAGGGCAGAACTATGGCTACACCTTC. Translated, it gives CSVTPTGQNYGYTF.

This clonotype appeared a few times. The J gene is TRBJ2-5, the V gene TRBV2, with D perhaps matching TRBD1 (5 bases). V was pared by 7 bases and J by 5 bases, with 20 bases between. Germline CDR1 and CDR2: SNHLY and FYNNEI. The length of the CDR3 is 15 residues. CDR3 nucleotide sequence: TGTGCCAGCAATCCCAGTGGGGCGGCCGGGGAGACCCAGTACTTC. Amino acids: CASNPSGAAGETQYF.

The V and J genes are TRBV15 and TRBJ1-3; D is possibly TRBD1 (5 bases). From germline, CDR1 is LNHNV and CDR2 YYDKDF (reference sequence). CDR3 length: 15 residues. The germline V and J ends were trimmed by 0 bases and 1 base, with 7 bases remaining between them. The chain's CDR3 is CATSRDAGSGNTIYF. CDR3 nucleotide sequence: TGTGCCACCAGCAGAGATGCAGGGTCTGGAAACACCATATATTTT.

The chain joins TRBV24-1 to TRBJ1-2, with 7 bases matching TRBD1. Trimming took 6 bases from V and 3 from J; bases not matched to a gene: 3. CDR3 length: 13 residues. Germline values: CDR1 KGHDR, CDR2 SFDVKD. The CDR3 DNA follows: TGTGCCACCAGTCGAGGGGGCGACTATGGCTACACCTTC. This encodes CATSRGGDYGYTF.

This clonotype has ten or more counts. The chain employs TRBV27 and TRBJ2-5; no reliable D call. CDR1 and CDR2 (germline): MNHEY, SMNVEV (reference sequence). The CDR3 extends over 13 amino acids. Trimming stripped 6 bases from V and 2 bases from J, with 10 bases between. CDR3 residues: CASRGMTQETQYF. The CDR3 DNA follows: TGTGCCAGCAGAGGGATGACTCAAGAGACCCAGTACTTC.

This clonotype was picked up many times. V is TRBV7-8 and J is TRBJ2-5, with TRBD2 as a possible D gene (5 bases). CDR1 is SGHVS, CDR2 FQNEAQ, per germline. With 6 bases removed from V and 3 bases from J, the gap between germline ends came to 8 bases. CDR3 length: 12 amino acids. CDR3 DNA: TGTGCCAGCAGATGGGGAGAAGAGACCCAGTACTTC. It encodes CASRWGEETQYF.

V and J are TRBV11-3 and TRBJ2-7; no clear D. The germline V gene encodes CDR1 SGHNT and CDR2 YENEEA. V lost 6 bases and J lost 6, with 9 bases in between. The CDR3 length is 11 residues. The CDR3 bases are TGTGCCAGCAGGAGAAGAGGCGAGCAGTACTTC. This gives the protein CASRRRGEQYF.

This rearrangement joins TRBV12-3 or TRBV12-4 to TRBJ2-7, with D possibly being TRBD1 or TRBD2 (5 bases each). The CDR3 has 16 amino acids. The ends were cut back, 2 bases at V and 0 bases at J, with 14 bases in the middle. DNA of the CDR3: TGTGCCAGCAGTTTATTGAGGGGCCCTTACTCCTACGAGCAGTACTTC. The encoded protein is CASSLLRGPYSYEQYF.

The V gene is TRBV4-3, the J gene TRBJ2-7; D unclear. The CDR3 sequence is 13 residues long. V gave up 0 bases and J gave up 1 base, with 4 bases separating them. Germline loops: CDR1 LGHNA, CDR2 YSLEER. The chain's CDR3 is CASSQELSYEQYF. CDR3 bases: TGCGCCAGCAGCCAAGAACTATCCTACGAGCAGTACTTC.

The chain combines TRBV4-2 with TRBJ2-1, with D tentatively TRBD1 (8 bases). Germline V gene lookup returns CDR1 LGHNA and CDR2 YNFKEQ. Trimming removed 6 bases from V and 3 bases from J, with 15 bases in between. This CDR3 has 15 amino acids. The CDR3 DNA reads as TGTGCCAGCAGTACTAACAGGGGGGGCTACAATGAGCAGTTCTTC. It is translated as CASSTNRGGYNEQFF.

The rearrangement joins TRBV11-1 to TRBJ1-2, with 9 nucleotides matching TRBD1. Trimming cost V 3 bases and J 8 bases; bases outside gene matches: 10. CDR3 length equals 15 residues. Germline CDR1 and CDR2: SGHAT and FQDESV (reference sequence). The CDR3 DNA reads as TGTGCCAGCAGCTTTTCACAGGGGGCCGTTGAGGGCTACACCTTC. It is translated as CASSFSQGAVEGYTF.

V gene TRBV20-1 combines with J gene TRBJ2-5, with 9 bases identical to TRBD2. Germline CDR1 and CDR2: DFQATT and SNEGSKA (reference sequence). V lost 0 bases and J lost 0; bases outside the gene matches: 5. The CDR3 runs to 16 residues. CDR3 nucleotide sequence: TGCAGTGCTAGAGAATTGGCTAGCGGGGACCAAGAGACCCAGTACTTC. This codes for CSARELASGDQETQYF.

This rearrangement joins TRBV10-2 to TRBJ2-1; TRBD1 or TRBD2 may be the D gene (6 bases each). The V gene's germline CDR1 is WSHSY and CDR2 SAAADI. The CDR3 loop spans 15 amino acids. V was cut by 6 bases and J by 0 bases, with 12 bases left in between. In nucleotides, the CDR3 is TGCGCCAGCAGAAGGGGGGAGATCTCCTACAATGAGCAGTTCTTC. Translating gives CASRRGEISYNEQFF.

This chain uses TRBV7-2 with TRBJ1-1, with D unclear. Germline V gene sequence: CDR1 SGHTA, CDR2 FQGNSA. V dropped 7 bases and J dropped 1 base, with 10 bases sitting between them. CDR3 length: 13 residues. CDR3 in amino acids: CASTFNANTEAFF. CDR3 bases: TGTGCCAGCACCTTCAACGCGAACACTGAAGCTTTCTTT.

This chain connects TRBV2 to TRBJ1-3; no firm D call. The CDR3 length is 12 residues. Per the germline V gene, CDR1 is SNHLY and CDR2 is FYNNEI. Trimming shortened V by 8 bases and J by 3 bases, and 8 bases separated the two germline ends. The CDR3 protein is CASSKSGNTIYF. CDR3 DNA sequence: TGTGCCAGCTCTAAGAGTGGAAACACCATATATTTT.

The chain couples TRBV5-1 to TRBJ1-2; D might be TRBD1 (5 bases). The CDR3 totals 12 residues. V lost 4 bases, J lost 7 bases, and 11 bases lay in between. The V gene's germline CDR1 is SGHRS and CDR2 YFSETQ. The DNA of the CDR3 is TGCGCCAGCAGCGGCGACAGTTTTGGCTACACCTTC. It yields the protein CASSGDSFGYTF.

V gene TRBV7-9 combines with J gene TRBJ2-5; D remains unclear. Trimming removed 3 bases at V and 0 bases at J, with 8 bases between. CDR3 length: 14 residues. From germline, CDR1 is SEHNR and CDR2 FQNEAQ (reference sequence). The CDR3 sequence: CASSFVRDQETQYF. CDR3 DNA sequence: TGTGCCAGCAGCTTCGTCCGGGACCAAGAGACCCAGTACTTC.